These 10 T cell receptor beta chains share one sample of origin, sequenced in a study of CD8 T cells in Susac syndrome (dated by TCRdb to about 2019). Receptor amplification or capture employed the immunoSEQ multiplex PCR assay. RNA was extracted using the RNeasy kit, and about 0.45 to 1 ug of the RNA was reverse transcribed with random hexamers. The public sequencing data were trimmed at Q25 with fastp and processed into clonotypes with MiXCR by TCRdb, which kept only in-frame beta chains. For every CDR3 protein sequence, its rows merge into one entry that carries the most common genes and DNA. The sample includes 55,000 to 75,000 distinct CDR3 sequences, with 85% to 95% observed a single time. The ten largest clones capture less than 0.16% of the sample. Sequenced sample: CD4+ T cells from PBMCs. The origin of the receptors is a human donor with Susac syndrome.

The chain uses TRBV6-5 and TRBJ1-2; 7 bases are a match to TRBD1. Trimming at V came to 8 bases and at J to 6 bases, leaving 9 bases not matched to a gene. Germline CDR1 MNHEY, CDR2 SVGAGI. CDR3 length: 13 amino acids. CDR3 DNA sequence: TGTGCCAGCTCGGGGAGGGGGCGGGATGGCTACACCTTC. It yields the protein CASSGRGRDGYTF.

The genes are TRBV9 and TRBJ1-1; tentative D call: TRBD1 (5 bases). The CDR3 spans 15 residues. V was trimmed by 2 bases and J by 1 base, leaving 12 bases between them. Germline V CDR1 and CDR2: SGDLS, YYNGEE. DNA of the CDR3: TGTGCCAGCAGCGTTGATTGGGACCCGAACACTGAAGCTTTCTTT. This encodes CASSVDWDPNTEAFF.

The chain links TRBV19 to TRBJ1-2, with 8 bases fitting TRBD1. CDR1 is LNHDA, CDR2 SQIVND, per germline (reference sequence). J was trimmed by 5 bases and V by 8 bases; bases with no gene match: 10. This CDR3 has 14 residues. Written as DNA, the CDR3 is TGTGCCAGTCGGTCAGGGGGCATACTTTATGGCTACACCTTC. The encoded protein is CASRSGGILYGYTF.

This chain links TRBV6-5 with TRBJ1-1, with TRBD1 as a possible D gene (6 bases). V was cut by 3 bases and J by 1 base, with 18 bases left in between. Germline loops: CDR1 MNHEY, CDR2 SVGAGI. The CDR3 has 17 amino acids. DNA for the CDR3: TGTGCCAGCAGTTATTCCGCCTCGCGGGGGCGGAACACTGAAGCTTTCTTT. Translating it yields CASSYSASRGRNTEAFF.

The rearrangement joins TRBV28 to TRBJ1-5; D not resolved. The CDR3 is 12 amino acids. Trimming pared 5 bases from V and 6 bases from J, leaving 8 bases between. Per germline, CDR1 MDHEN and CDR2 SYDVKM. The CDR3 nucleotides are TGTGCCAGCAGTCTTTGGGGTCAGCCCCAGCATTTT. Protein product: CASSLWGQPQHF. The full variable domain, completed using reference TRBV28 and TRBJ1-5, is DVKVTQSSRYLVKRTGEKVFLECVQDMDHENMFWYRQDPGLGLRLIYFSYDVKMKEKGDIPEGYSVSREKKERFSLILESASTNQTSMYLCASSLWGQPQHFGDGTRLSIL.

This chain links TRBV25-1 with TRBJ2-7; TRBD1 matches at 7 bases. The V segment lost 5 bases and the J segment 0 bases; nucleotides outside the gene matches: 4. CDR3 length equals 14 residues. CDR1 MGHDK and CDR2 SYGVNS come from the germline V gene. The chain's CDR3 is CASSRDSLSYEQYF. For the CDR3, the DNA is TGTGCCAGCAGTCGGGACAGCCTCTCCTACGAGCAGTACTTC.

V gene TRBV20-1 combines with J gene TRBJ2-1, with a weak D call TRBD2 (6 bases). This CDR3 has 11 residues. Germline CDR1 and CDR2: DFQATT and SNEGSKA (reference sequence). The CDR3 DNA is TGCAGGGGCATAGCGGCCGATGAGCAGTTCTTC. Translated, it gives CRGIAADEQFF.

The chain recombines TRBV28 with TRBJ2-6; perhaps TRBD2 as D (6 bases). CDR1 MDHEN and CDR2 SYDVKM come from the germline V gene. CDR3 size: 17 residues. V was clipped by 6 bases and J by 3 bases, with 18 bases between them. CDR3 protein: CASSRGWRGIGANVLTF. CDR3 nucleotides: TGTGCCAGCAGCCGGGGGTGGAGGGGAATTGGGGCCAACGTCCTGACTTTC.

The rearrangement links TRBV3-1 to TRBJ2-1; the match to TRBD1 covers 7 bases. Losses at the gene ends were 6 bases for V and 4 bases for J; bases not matched to a gene: 12. This CDR3 comprises 16 residues. Germline-derived CDR1 and CDR2 are LGHDT and YNNKEL (reference sequence). The CDR3 DNA is TGTGCCAGCAGTCCGACAGGGCCAAAGGGGTACAATGAGCAGTTCTTC. This codes for CASSPTGPKGYNEQFF.

V is TRBV5-8 and J is TRBJ2-7, with TRBD2 matching 8 bases. The CDR3 contains 14 residues. The germline CDR1 and CDR2 sequences are SGHTS and YDEGEE. J was trimmed by 1 base and V by 6 bases; bases with no gene match: 6. CDR3 nucleotides: TGTGCCAGCAACCTCCGGGGGGGATCCTACGAGCAGTACTTC. Its protein product is CASNLRGGSYEQYF.